The 20 T cell receptor beta chains given below trace back to one sample, sequenced in a study of blood T cell repertoires in COVID-19. Measured with immunoSEQ multiplex PCR; TCRdb has only the in-frame clones, and not every one. The sample shows around 300,000 clones, around 87% of them seen only once. The sequenced material came from PBMCs or T cells enriched from blood (not recorded which). These receptors came from a woman in her 30s who had recovered from COVID-19.

This chain uses TRBV19 with TRBJ1-1; 7 bases line up with TRBD1. CDR1 and CDR2 (germline): LNHDA, SQIVND (reference sequence). J lost 1 base, V lost 7 bases, and 12 bases had no gene match. The CDR3 extends over 16 amino acids. CDR3 residues: CASTRRGVGENTEAFF. CDR3 nucleotide sequence: TGTGCCAGTACCCGCAGGGGGGTAGGGGAGAACACTGAAGCTTTCTTT.

This rearrangement joins TRBV7-2 to TRBJ2-7, with 8 nucleotides matching TRBD2. CDR1 and CDR2 (germline): SGHTA, FQGNSA. The CDR3 spans 14 residues. V lost 2 bases, J lost 5 bases, and 5 bases stayed unmatched. The chain's CDR3 is CASSLRGLDHEQYF. CDR3 coding DNA: TGTGCCAGCAGCTTAAGGGGACTAGACCACGAGCAGTACTTC.

This chain joins TRBV5-4 and TRBJ1-2; D is possibly TRBD1 (5 bases). The V gene lost 3 bases and the J gene lost 7 bases, with 16 bases spanning the gap. The CDR3 has 14 amino acids. Germline loops: CDR1 SGHNT, CDR2 YYREEE (reference sequence). The CDR3 here is CASSSDSPRVGYTF. DNA for the CDR3: TGTGCCAGCAGCTCCGACAGTCCCAGGGTTGGCTACACCTTC.

The chain carries TRBV12-3 or TRBV12-4 and TRBJ2-7, with 7 bases aligning to TRBD1. The CDR3 consists of 12 residues. The ends lost 5 bases at V and 5 bases at J; junction bases unmatched: 3. DNA for the CDR3: TGTGCCAGCAGTGCCGACAGGGACGAGCAGTACTTC. This sequence encodes CASSADRDEQYF.

This clone has just one count. The gene calls are TRBV15 and TRBJ1-6; possibly TRBD1 for D (6 bases). The V gene's germline CDR1 is LNHNV and CDR2 YYDKDF (reference sequence). V lost 5 bases and J 7 bases, leaving 18 bases between the germline ends. This CDR3 spans 16 amino acids. Written as DNA, the CDR3 is TGTGCCACCAGCGGCGACAGGAAAGTTCCAAATTCACCCCTCCACTTT. Its protein product is CATSGDRKVPNSPLHF.

The chain employs TRBV7-6 and TRBJ1-4; D unclear. The germline CDR1 and CDR2 sequences are SGHVS and FNYEAQ. This CDR3 contains 15 residues. The V and J ends lost 5 bases and 7 bases respectively, with 17 bases between them. The chain's CDR3 is CASSPSRVYREKLFF. In DNA form, the CDR3 reads TGTGCCAGCAGCCCATCCCGGGTGTACCGTGAAAAACTGTTTTTT.

V is TRBV10-3 and J is TRBJ2-6; tentatively, D is TRBD2 (6 bases). Germline values: CDR1 ENHRY, CDR2 SYGVKD. V gave up 3 bases and J gave up 0 bases, with 15 bases separating them. CDR3 size: 18 residues. The chain's CDR3 is CAISDLASAVSGANVLTF. The CDR3 DNA is TGTGCCATCAGTGATTTGGCTAGCGCGGTCTCTGGGGCCAACGTCCTGACTTTC.

The J gene is TRBJ1-4, the V gene TRBV11-1; the match to TRBD1 covers 7 bases. This CDR3 is built from 13 residues. Trimming cost V 4 bases and J 10 bases; bases outside gene matches: 6. CDR1 is SGHAT, CDR2 FQDESV, per germline (reference sequence). Written as DNA, the CDR3 is TGTGCCAGCAGCTCCAAATCAGGGGGAAAACTGTTTTTT. Translated: CASSSKSGGKLFF.

This clone has just one count. The chain is built from TRBV5-5 and TRBJ1-5; TRBD1 is a possible D gene (5 bases). V lost 2 bases and J lost 5, with 8 bases in between. In germline, CDR1 is SGHKS, CDR2 YYEKEE (reference sequence). This CDR3 has 13 residues. CDR3 DNA sequence: TGTGCCAGCAGCTTACAAGGGGATCAGCCCCAGCATTTT. Translation gives CASSLQGDQPQHF.

This clone appeared once. V gene TRBV5-1 combines with J gene TRBJ2-1, with D possibly TRBD1 on 5 matching bases. Germline V gives CDR1 SGHRS, CDR2 YFSETQ. This CDR3 has 17 residues. Trimming left V 4 bases short and J 0 bases short, with 17 bases between. Here the CDR3 reads CASSPTDLVFSYNEQFF. CDR3 coding DNA: TGCGCCAGCAGCCCGACAGATCTCGTTTTCTCCTACAATGAGCAGTTCTTC.

This sequence joins TRBV24-1 and TRBJ1-3, with 9 positions matching TRBD1. Germline V gives CDR1 KGHDR, CDR2 SFDVKD. The J segment lost 3 bases and the V segment lost 5 bases, leaving 10 bases of the junction unmatched. This CDR3 comprises 17 residues. CDR3 sequence reads: CATSAAGTGRVGNTIYF. The CDR3 DNA reads TGTGCCACCAGTGCCGCCGGGACAGGGAGGGTTGGAAACACCATATATTTT.

The V gene is TRBV10-3, the J gene TRBJ1-2; possible D gene TRBD1, 6 bases. The length of the CDR3 is 13 residues. Germline loops: CDR1 ENHRY, CDR2 SYGVKD. V lost 5 bases and J lost 8, with 15 bases in between. CDR3 nucleotides: TGTGCCATCAGTAGGGACAATGGAAGCGGCTACACCTTC. Translation: CAISRDNGSGYTF.

The chain has TRBV4-1 and TRBJ2-3; possibly TRBD1 for D (5 bases). With 1 base removed from V and 2 bases from J, the gap between germline ends came to 10 bases. CDR3 length: 15 amino acids. Germline V gene lookup returns CDR1 MGHRA and CDR2 YSYEKL. The CDR3 spells CASSQVGLYTDTQYF. The CDR3 DNA reads TGCGCCAGCAGCCAAGTGGGGCTTTACACAGATACGCAGTATTTT.

This chain links TRBV5-1 with TRBJ1-1; D gene unclear. Per germline, CDR1 SGHRS and CDR2 YFSETQ. V was cut by 1 base and J by 1 base, with 5 bases left in between. CDR3 size: 13 residues. CDR3 bases: TGCGCCAGCAGCTTGCCGGGGAACACTGAAGCTTTCTTT. Protein sequence: CASSLPGNTEAFF.

The chain employs TRBV5-1 and TRBJ2-3; D might be TRBD1 (5 bases). The CDR3 extends over 15 amino acids. Germline V CDR1 and CDR2: SGHRS, YFSETQ. V was cut by 0 bases and J by 2 bases, with 10 bases left in between. CDR3 in amino acids: CASSLDRPLTDTQYF. For the CDR3, the DNA is TGCGCCAGCAGCTTGGACAGGCCCCTCACAGATACGCAGTATTTT.

This clone was counted only a few times. The chain has TRBV6-5 and TRBJ2-7; the D gene is possibly TRBD1 (6 bases). The V gene's germline CDR1 is MNHEY and CDR2 SVGAGI. Trimming left V 7 bases short and J 3 bases short, with 13 bases between. This CDR3 comprises 13 residues. The CDR3 nucleotides are TGTGCCAGCAACCTACAGGGCCACTACGAGCAGTACTTC. It yields the protein CASNLQGHYEQYF.

The V gene is TRBV5-1, the J gene TRBJ2-5, with D uncertain. CDR3 length: 13 amino acids. Looked up from germline, CDR1 is SGHRS and CDR2 is YFSETQ. V lost 0 bases, J lost 3 bases, and 6 bases lay in between. In DNA form, the CDR3 reads TGCGCCAGCAGCTTGGGCCCAGAAGAGACCCAGTACTTC. Translation: CASSLGPEETQYF.

This chain uses TRBV7-6 with TRBJ1-6; 7 nucleotides agree with TRBD1. V was pared by 1 base and J by 10 bases, with 16 bases of the junction left unmatched. The CDR3 runs 18 residues. In germline, CDR1 is SGHVS, CDR2 FNYEAQ. CDR3 coding DNA: TGTGCCAGCAGCTTAGGGGGATTCGACAGGGATCAGACCTCACCCCTCCACTTT. Amino acid sequence: CASSLGGFDRDQTSPLHF.

The chain combines TRBV5-1 with TRBJ1-5; D gene unclear. The CDR3 runs to 15 residues. Germline CDR1 SGHRS, CDR2 YFSETQ. V shed 0 bases and J shed 5 bases, with 12 bases lying between them. CDR3 region: CASSLAGFFDQPQHF. CDR3 coding DNA: TGCGCCAGCAGCTTGGCGGGGTTTTTCGATCAGCCCCAGCATTTT.

The chain combines TRBV4-1 with TRBJ1-2, with 8 bases identical to TRBD1. Germline V gives CDR1 MGHRA, CDR2 YSYEKL. V was clipped by 4 bases and J by 8 bases; unmatched bases: 6. The CDR3 has 13 amino acids. This chain's CDR3 is CASSPVGQGGYTF. The CDR3 nucleotides read TGCGCCAGCAGCCCCGTAGGACAGGGCGGCTACACCTTC.